This T cell receptor beta chain was documented in a study of blood T cell repertoires in COVID-19. Study context: Spain, Italy and the United States supplied samples that represented acute and convalescent COVID-19. The analysed material was cDNA or gDNA that came from T cells, B-cell-depleted T cells, or PBMCs.

In the original processing: Reference gene primers were amplified, and this amplification served to estimate nucleated cell counts. TCRdb's copy holds only in-frame clones and misses some; the assay was immunoSEQ multiplex PCR. V and J calls and clone size are those listed in that table; D and trimming were worked out from the DNA. The sample shows about 120,000 clones, roughly 85% of them seen only once. Germline V CDR1 and CDR2: SNHLY, FYNNEI. The CDR3 spans 13 residues. With 3 bases removed from V and 1 base from J, the gap between germline ends came to 6 bases. The receptor comes from a human donor in a cohort sampled during active COVID-19. Sequenced input: peripheral blood. The rearrangement joins TRBV2 to TRBJ1-1, with D uncertain. CDR3: CASSEAPNTEAFF. CDR3 nucleotides: TGTGCCAGCAGTGAGGCCCCGAACACTGAAGCTTTCTTT. Combining the CDR3 with reference TRBV2 and TRBJ1-1 gives the whole variable domain EPEVTQTPSHQVTQMGQEVILRCVPISNHLYFYWYRQILGQKVEFLVSFYNNEISEKSEIFDDQFSVERPDGSNFTLKIRSTKLEDSAMYFCASSEAPNTEAFFGQGTRLTVV.